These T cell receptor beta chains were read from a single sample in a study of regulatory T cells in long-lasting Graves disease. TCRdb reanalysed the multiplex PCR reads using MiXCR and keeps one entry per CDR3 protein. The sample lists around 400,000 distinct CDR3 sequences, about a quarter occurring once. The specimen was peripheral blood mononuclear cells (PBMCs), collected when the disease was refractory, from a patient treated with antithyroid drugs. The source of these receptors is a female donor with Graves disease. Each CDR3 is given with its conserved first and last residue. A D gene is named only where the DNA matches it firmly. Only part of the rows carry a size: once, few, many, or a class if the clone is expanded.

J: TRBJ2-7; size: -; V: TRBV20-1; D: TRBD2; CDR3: CSARVFSSGYSYEQYF; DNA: TGCAGTGCTAGAGTTTTCTCTAGCGGGTACTCCTACGAGCAGTACTTC
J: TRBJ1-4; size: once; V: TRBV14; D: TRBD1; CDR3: CASSQAQGVGEKLFF; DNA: TGTGCCAGCAGCCAAGCCCAGGGGGTCGGTGAAAAACTGTTTTTT
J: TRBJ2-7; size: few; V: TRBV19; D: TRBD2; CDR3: CASTSGSPRAEQYF; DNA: TGTGCCAGTACTAGCGGGAGTCCTCGGGCCGAGCAGTACTTC
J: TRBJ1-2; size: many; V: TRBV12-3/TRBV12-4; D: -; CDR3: CASGQGNYGYTF; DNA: TGTGCCAGCGGGCAGGGGAACTATGGCTACACCTTC
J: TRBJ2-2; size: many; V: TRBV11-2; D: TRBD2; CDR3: CASSVAGGPFGELFF; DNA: TGTGCCAGCAGCGTAGCGGGAGGGCCGTTCGGGGAGCTGTTTTTT
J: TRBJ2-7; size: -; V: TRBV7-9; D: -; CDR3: CASSPRTRGSIEQYF; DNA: TGTGCCAGCAGCCCCCGGACCCGAGGATCTATTGAGCAGTACTTC
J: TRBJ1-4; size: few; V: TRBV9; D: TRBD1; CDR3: CASSGGTGERPEANEKLFF; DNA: TGTGCCAGCAGCGGTGGGACAGGGGAAAGGCCGGAAGCTAATGAAAAACTGTTTTTT
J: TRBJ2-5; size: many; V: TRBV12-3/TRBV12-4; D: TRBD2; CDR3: CASSLAAGEKTQYF; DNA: TGTGCCAGCAGTTTAGCGGCGGGAGAGAAGACCCAGTACTTC
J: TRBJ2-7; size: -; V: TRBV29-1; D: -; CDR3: CSVELGRSYEQYF; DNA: TGCAGCGTTGAGTTGGGCAGATCCTACGAGCAGTACTTC
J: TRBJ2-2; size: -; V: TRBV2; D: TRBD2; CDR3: CASSEVVPGAGGLTGELFF; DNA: TGTGCCAGCAGTGAAGTGGTACCGGGGGCGGGAGGGCTCACCGGGGAGCTGTTTTTT
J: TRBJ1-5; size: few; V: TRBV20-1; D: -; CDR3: CSAKSPTWRGANQPQHF; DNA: TGCAGTGCTAAATCTCCAACCTGGAGGGGAGCCAATCAGCCCCAGCATTTT
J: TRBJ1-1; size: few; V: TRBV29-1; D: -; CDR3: CSVLSREAEAFF; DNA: TGCAGCGTTCTCTCCAGGGAGGCTGAAGCTTTCTTT
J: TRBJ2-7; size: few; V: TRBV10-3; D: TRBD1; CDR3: CATRGQGAGEQYF; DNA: TGTGCCACAAGAGGTCAGGGGGCGGGCGAGCAGTACTTC
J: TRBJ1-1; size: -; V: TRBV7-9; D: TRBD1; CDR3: CASSSGQVSEAFF; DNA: TGTGCCAGCAGCTCCGGACAGGTCTCTGAAGCTTTCTTT
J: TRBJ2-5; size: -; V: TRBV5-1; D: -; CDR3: CASSLVPGTETQYF; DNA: TGCGCCAGCAGCTTGGTTCCGGGCACGGAGACCCAGTACTTC
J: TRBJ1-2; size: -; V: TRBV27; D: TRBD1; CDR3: CASSSRDRVEYGYTF; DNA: TGTGCCAGCAGTTCCCGGGACAGGGTGGAGTATGGCTACACCTTC
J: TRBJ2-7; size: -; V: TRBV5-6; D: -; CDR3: CASRALARPYEQYF; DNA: TGTGCCAGCAGGGCGCTAGCGAGACCCTACGAGCAGTACTTC
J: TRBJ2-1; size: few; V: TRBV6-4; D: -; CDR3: CASSDGNRVNEQFF; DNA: TGTGCCAGCAGTGACGGCAATAGGGTCAATGAGCAGTTCTTC
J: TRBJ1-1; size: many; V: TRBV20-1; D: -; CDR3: CSTLRTVNTEAFF; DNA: TGCAGTACGCTAAGGACGGTAAACACTGAAGCTTTCTTT
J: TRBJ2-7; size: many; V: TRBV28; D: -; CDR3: CASSLYSPGLYEQYF; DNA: TGTGCCAGCAGTTTATATTCCCCCGGCCTCTACGAGCAGTACTTC
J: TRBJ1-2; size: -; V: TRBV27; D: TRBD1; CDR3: CASSSGQGPIYGYTF; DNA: TGTGCCAGCAGTTCCGGACAGGGCCCAATCTATGGCTACACCTTC
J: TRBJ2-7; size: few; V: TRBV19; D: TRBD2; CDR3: CASSTLPTSGRGEQYF; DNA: TGTGCCAGTAGTACCCTCCCGACTAGCGGGAGGGGAGAGCAGTACTTC
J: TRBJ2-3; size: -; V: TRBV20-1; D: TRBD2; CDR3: CSTRPSGLSTDTQYF; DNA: TGCAGTACAAGACCTAGCGGGCTTAGCACAGATACGCAGTATTTT
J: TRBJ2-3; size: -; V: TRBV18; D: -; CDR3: CASSPAADTQYF; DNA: TGTGCCAGCTCACCAGCGGCAGATACGCAGTATTTT
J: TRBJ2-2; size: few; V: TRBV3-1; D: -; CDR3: CASSQGLARGGELFF; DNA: TGTGCCAGCAGCCAAGGACTAGCCAGGGGCGGGGAGCTGTTTTTT
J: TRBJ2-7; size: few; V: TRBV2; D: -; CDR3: CASSDRATAEQYF; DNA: TGTGCCAGCAGTGACAGGGCCACGGCCGAGCAGTACTTC
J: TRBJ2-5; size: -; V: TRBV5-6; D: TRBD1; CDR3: CASSGTGWEYQETQYF; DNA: TGTGCCAGCAGCGGGACAGGGTGGGAGTACCAAGAGACCCAGTACTTC
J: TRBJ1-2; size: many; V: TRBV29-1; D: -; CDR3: CSVERDWNYGYTF; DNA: TGCAGCGTTGAACGGGATTGGAACTATGGCTACACCTTC
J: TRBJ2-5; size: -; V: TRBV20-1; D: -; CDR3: CSALKGLQVLGETQYF; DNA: TGCAGTGCTTTGAAGGGGTTGCAGGTTCTAGGAGAGACCCAGTACTTC
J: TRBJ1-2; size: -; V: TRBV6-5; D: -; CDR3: CASSYSLSRGAQGYTF; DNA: TGTGCCAGCAGTTACTCATTGAGTAGGGGGGCTCAAGGCTACACCTTC
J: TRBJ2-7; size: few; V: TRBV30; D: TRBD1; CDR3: CAWSVLGTGPYEQYF; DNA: TGTGCCTGGAGTGTACTGGGGACAGGGCCCTACGAGCAGTACTTC
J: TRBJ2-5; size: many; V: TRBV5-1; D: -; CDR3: CASSLGGSSQETQYF; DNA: TGCGCCAGCAGCTTGGGTGGGAGTTCCCAAGAGACCCAGTACTTC
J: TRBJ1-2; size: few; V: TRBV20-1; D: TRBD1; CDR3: CSARNTGWDRGLPNYGYTF; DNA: TGCAGTGCTAGGAATACTGGCTGGGACAGGGGGCTCCCTAACTATGGCTACACCTTC
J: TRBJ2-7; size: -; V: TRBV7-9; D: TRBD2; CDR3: CASSEMGGGNYEQYF; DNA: TGTGCCAGCAGCGAAATGGGGGGGGGGAACTACGAGCAGTACTTC
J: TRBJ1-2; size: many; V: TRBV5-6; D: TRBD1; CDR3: CASGRDSYGYTF; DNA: TGTGCCAGCGGCCGGGACAGCTATGGCTACACCTTC
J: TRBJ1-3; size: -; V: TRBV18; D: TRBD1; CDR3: CASSRRGQNSGNTIYF; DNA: TGTGCCAGCTCACGAAGGGGACAGAACTCTGGAAACACCATATATTTT
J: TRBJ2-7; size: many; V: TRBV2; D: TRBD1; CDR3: CASRAGTGNFHEQYF; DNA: TGTGCCAGCAGAGCCGGGACAGGGAACTTCCACGAGCAGTACTTC
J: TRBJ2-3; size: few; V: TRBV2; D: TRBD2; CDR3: CASDGKSGSASTDTQYF; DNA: TGTGCCAGCGACGGGAAAAGCGGGAGTGCTAGCACAGATACGCAGTATTTT
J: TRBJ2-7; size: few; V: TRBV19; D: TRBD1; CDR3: CASSIVDRSSYEQYF; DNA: TGTGCCAGTAGTATCGTGGACAGGAGCTCCTACGAGCAGTACTTC
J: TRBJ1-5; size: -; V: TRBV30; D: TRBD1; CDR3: CAWSPGGTDYQPQHF; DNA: TGTGCCTGGAGTCCAGGGGGAACAGACTATCAGCCCCAGCATTTT
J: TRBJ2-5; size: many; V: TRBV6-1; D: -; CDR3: CASRTDGQETQYF; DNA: TGTGCCAGCAGGACCGACGGACAAGAGACCCAGTACTTC
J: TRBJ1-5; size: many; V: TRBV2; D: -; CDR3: CASSGTVGSNQPQHF; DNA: TGTGCCAGCAGTGGCACAGTCGGTAGCAATCAGCCCCAGCATTTT
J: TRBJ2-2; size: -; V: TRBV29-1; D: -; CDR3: CSVEDGAGLTGELFF; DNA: TGCAGCGTTGAAGATGGAGCAGGGTTAACCGGGGAGCTGTTTTTT
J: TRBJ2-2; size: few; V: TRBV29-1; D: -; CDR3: CSAGGGELFF; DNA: TGCAGCGCCGGGGGCGGGGAGCTGTTTTTT
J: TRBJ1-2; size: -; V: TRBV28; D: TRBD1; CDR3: CASSLGTGGVFSGYTF; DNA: TGTGCCAGCAGTTTGGGGACAGGGGGCGTTTTCTCTGGCTACACCTTC
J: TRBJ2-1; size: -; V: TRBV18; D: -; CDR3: CASSPRDSREGQFF; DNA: TGTGCCAGCTCACCTCGGGACTCTCGAGAAGGACAGTTCTTC
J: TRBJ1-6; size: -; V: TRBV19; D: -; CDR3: CASARSGRGSYNSPLHF; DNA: TGTGCCAGTGCTCGGTCAGGTCGGGGGTCCTATAATTCACCCCTCCACTTT
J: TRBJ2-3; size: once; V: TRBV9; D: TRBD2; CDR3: CASSPAGVRDTQYF; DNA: TGTGCCAGCAGCCCGGCGGGGGTAAGAGATACGCAGTATTTT